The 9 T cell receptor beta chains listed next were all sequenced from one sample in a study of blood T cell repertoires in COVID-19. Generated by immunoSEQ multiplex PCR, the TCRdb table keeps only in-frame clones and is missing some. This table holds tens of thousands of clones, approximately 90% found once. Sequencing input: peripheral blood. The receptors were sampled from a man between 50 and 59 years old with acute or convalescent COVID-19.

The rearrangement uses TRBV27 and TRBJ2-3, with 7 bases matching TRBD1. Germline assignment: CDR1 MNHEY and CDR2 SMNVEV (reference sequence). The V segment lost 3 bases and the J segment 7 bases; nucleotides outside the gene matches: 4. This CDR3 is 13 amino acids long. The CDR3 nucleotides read TGTGCCAGCAGTTTGACAGGGTCAAATACGCAGTATTTT. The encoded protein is CASSLTGSNTQYF.

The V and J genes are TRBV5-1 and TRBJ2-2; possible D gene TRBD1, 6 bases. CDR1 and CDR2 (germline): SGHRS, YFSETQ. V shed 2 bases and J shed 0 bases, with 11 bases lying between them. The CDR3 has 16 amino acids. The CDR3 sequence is CASSFYSGANTGELFF. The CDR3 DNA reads TGCGCCAGCAGCTTTTATTCAGGGGCGAACACCGGGGAGCTGTTTTTT.

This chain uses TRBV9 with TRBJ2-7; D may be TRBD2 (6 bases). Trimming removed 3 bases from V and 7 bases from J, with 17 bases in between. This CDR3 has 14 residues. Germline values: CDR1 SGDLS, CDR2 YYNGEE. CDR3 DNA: TGTGCCAGCAGCGCTTGGTCCCTTGGGGGGGAGCAGTACTTC. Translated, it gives CASSAWSLGGEQYF.

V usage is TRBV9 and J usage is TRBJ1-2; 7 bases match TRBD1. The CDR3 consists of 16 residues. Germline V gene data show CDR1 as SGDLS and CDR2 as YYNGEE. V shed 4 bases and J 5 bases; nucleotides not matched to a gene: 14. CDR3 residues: CASSTGLGQHLYGYTF. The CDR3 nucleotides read TGTGCCAGCAGCACAGGCCTGGGACAGCATTTATATGGCTACACCTTC.

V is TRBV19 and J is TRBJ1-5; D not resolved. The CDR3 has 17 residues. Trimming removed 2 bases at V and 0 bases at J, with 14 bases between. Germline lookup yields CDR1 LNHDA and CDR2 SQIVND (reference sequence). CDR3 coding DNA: TGTGCCAGTAGTATATTTGCGGGGATTAATAGCAATCAGCCCCAGCATTTT. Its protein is CASSIFAGINSNQPQHF.

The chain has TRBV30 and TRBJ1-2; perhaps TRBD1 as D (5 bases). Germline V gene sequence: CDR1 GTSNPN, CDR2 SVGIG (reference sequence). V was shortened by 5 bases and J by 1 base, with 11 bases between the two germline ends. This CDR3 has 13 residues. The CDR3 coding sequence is TGTGCCTGGGGAACCCAGGGTAACTATGGCTACACCTTC. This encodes CAWGTQGNYGYTF.

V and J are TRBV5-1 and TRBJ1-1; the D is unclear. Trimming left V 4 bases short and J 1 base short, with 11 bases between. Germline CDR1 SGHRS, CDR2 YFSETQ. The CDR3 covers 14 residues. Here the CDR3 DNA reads TGCGCCAGCAGCCCGCGGTGGCAGAACACTGAAGCTTTCTTT. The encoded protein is CASSPRWQNTEAFF.

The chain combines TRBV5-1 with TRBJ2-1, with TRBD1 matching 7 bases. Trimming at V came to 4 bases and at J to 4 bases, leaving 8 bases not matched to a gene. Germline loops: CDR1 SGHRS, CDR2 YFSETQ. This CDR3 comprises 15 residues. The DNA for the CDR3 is TGCGCCAGCAGCCCCCGGGACAGAAGTTACAATGAGCAGTTCTTC. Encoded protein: CASSPRDRSYNEQFF.

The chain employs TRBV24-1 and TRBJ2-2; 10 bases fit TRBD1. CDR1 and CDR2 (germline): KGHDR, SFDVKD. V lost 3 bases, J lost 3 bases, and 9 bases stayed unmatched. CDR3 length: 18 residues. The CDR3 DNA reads TGTGCCACCAGTGATCCACCGGGACAGGGGCTAGACACCGGGGAGCTGTTTTTT. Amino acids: CATSDPPGQGLDTGELFF.